The T cell receptor beta chain described here comes from a study of T-cell reconstitution after alpha-beta-depleted transplantation in children. Trimming at V came to 8 bases and at J to 1 base, leaving 5 bases not matched to a gene. CDR3 size: 15 residues. CDR1 is ENHRY and CDR2 is SYGVKD in the germline V gene. Researchers prepared the TCRbeta library using unique molecular identifiers, the study reports. From the PCR reads, TCRdb called clonotypes with MiXCR, one entry per CDR3 protein. The sample holds around 600,000 distinct CDR3 sequences, 23% seen once. There are many counts of this clonotype. This TCR came from a boy under two years old who had a stem cell transplant for acute myeloid leukemia, so the T cells may come from the graft donor. The sequences come from PBMCs, mostly from graft donor cells, collected 360 days after TCRalphabeta/CD19-depleted stem cell transplant. This chain joins TRBV10-3 and TRBJ2-5; 12 bases match TRBD2. For the CDR3, the DNA is TGTGCCATCGCGACTAGCGGGGGTTTCCAAGAGACCCAGTACTTC. This translates into CAIATSGGFQETQYF.